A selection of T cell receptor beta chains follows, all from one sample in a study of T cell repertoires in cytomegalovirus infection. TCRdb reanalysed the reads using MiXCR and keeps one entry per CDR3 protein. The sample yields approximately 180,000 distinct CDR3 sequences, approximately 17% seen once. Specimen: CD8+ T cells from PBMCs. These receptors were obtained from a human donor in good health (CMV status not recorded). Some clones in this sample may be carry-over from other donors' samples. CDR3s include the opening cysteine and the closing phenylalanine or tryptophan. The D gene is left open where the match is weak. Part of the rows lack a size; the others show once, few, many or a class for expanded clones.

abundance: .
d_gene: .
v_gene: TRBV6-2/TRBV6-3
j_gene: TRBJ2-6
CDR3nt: TGTGCCAGCAGTTCCGAGGGTGCTGGGGCCAACGTCCTGACTTTC
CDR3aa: CASSSEGAGANVLTF

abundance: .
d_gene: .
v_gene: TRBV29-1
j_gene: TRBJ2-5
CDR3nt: TGCAGCACCCACAGCGGCACTAGGGAGACCCAGTACTTC
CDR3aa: CSTHSGTRETQYF

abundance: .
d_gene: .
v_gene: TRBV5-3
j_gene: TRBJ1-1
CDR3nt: TGTGCCAGCAGCTTGTACAGGGAGAGGGCTGAAGCTTTCTTT
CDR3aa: CASSLYRERAEAFF

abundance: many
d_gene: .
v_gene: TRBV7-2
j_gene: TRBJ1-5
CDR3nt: TGTGCCAGCAGCTTACGGGGCCTCAATCAGCCCCAGCATTTT
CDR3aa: CASSLRGLNQPQHF

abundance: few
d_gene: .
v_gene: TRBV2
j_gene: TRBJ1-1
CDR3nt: TGTGCCAGCAGCCTACTCGAAGCTTTCTTT
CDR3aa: CASSLLEAFF

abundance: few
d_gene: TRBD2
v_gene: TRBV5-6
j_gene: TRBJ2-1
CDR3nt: TGTGCCAGCAGCACGACTAGCGGGGGGGCATGGGAGCAGTTCTTC
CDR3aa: CASSTTSGGAWEQFF

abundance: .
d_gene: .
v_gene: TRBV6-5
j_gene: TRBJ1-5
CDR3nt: TGTGCCAGCAGTGCCGGGGCAGAAGAGGAGCCCCAGCATTTT
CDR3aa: CASSAGAEEEPQHF

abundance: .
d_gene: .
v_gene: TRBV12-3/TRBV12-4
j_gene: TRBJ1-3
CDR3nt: TGTGCCAGCAGCGCCTCCGGCTCTGGAAACACCATATATTTT
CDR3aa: CASSASGSGNTIYF

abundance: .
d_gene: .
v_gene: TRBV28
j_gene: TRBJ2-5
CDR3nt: TGTGCCAGCATGCTGGCGGGAAGGGGCGAGACCCAGTACTTC
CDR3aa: CASMLAGRGETQYF

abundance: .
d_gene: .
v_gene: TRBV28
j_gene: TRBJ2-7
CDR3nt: TGTGCCAGCAGTTTGCAGGCACTGGGGATCTACGAGCAGTACTTC
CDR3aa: CASSLQALGIYEQYF

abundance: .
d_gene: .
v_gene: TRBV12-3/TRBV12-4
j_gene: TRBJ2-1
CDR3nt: TGTGCCAGCACCCTTTCGCCAGCTGACTACAATGAGCAGTTCTTC
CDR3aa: CASTLSPADYNEQFF

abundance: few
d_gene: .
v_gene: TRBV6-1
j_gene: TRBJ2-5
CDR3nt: TGTGCCAGCCCCTCCCAAGAGACCCAGTACTTC
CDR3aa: CASPSQETQYF

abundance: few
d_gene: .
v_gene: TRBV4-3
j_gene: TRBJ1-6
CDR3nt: TGCGCCAGTAGCCAAGGCGGACGGGATAATTCACCCCTCCACTTT
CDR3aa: CASSQGGRDNSPLHF

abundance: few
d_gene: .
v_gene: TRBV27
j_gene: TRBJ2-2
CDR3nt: TGTGCCAGCAGTTTTACCAGGGGAAACACCGGGGAGCTGTTTTTT
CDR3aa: CASSFTRGNTGELFF

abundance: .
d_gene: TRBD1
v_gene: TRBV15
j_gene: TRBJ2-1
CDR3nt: TGTGCCACCAGGAGAGGGGGCGAAAACAATGAGCAGTTCTTC
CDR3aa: CATRRGGENNEQFF

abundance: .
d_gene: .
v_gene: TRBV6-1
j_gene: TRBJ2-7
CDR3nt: TGTGCCAGCCATGAGGGGGGGGAGCAGTACTTC
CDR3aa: CASHEGGEQYF

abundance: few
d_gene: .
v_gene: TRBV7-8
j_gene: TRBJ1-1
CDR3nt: TGTGCCAGCAGCTTAGGGGGCAGCCCCTTCTTT
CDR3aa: CASSLGGSPFF

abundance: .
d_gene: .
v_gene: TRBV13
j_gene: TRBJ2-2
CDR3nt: TGTGCCAGCAGCCCTGTACAAGGGGGGGACACCGGGGAGCTGTTTTTT
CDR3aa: CASSPVQGGDTGELFF

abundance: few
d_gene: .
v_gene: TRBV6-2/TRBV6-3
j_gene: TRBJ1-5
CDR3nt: TGTGCCAGCAGTGCCCGCCCCCATCATCAGCCCCAGCATTTT
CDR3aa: CASSARPHHQPQHF

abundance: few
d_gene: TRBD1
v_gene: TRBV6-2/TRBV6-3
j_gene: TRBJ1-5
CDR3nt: TGTGCCAGCACATACTCCGGGACAGGGGAGTTTATTGGTCAGCCCCAGCATTTT
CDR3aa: CASTYSGTGEFIGQPQHF

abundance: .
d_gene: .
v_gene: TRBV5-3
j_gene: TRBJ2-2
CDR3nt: TGTGCCAGCTGGCTGCATCTGGCCACCGGGGAGCTGTTTTTT
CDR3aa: CASWLHLATGELFF

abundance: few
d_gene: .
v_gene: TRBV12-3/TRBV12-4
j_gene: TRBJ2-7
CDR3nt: TGTGCCAGCAGTTTAGCGGGGGTTACCTACGAGCAGTACTTC
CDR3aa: CASSLAGVTYEQYF

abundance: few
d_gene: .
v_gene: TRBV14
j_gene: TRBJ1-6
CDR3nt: TGTGCCAGCAGCCCTCCCGGAAGGGTGAATTCACCCCTCCACTTT
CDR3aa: CASSPPGRVNSPLHF

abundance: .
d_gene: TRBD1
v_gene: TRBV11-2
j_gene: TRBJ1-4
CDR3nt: TGTGCCAGCAGCTCCGCTAGGACAGGGTCTAATGAAAAACTGTTTTTT
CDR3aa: CASSSARTGSNEKLFF

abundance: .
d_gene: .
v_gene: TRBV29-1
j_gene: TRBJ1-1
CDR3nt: TGCAGCGTTGGAAGAGGAGGGTCTAACACTGAAGCTTTCTTT
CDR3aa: CSVGRGGSNTEAFF

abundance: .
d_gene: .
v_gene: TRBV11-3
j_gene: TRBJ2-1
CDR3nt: TGTGCCAGCAGCTTCGGCGGGGGCCTGAACAATGAGCAGTTCTTC
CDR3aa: CASSFGGGLNNEQFF

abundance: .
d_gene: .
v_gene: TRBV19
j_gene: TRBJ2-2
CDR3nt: TGTGCCAGTAGCCCCAGAGCTAGCATCACCGGGGAGCTGTTTTTT
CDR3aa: CASSPRASITGELFF

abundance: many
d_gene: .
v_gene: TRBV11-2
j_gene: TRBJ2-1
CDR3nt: TGTGCCAGCAGCTTAAGATTCGATGAGCAGTTCTTC
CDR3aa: CASSLRFDEQFF

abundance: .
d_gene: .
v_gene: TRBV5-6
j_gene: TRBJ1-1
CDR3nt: TGTGCCAGCAGCTTGCAGTCTGCGACTGAAGCTTTCTTT
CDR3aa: CASSLQSATEAFF

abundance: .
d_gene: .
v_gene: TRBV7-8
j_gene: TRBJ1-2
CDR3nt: TGTGCCAGCAGCTTAGGGGTCCAGTCCAAACACACCTTC
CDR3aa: CASSLGVQSKHTF

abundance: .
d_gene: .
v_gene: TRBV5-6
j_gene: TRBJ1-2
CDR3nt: TGTGCCAGCAGCTTGGGACATCGCTATGGCTACACCTTC
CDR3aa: CASSLGHRYGYTF

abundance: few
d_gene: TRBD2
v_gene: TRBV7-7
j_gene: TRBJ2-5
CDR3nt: TGTGCCAGCAGCTCCACTAGCGGGGGTAGGGAGACCCAGTACTTC
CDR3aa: CASSSTSGGRETQYF

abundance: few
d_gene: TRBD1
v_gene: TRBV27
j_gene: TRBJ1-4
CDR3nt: TGTGCCAGCGGTTCGCCCCTCCCGACAGGGCCAACTAATGAAAAACTGTTTTTT
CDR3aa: CASGSPLPTGPTNEKLFF

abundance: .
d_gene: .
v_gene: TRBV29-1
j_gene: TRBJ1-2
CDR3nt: TGCAGCGTTCCTGGTAACTATGGCTACACCTTC
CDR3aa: CSVPGNYGYTF

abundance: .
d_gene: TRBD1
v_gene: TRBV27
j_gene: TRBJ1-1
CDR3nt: TGTGCCAGCAGTCCCCAGCTTGGACAGGGGAACACTGAAGCTTTCTTT
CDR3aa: CASSPQLGQGNTEAFF

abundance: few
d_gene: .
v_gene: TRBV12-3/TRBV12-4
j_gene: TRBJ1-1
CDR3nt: TGTGCCAGCACCATAGCCGTGGGCATGAACACTGAAGCTTTCTTT
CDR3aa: CASTIAVGMNTEAFF

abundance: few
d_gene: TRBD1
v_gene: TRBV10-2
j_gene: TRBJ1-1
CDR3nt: TGCGCCAGCAGGACAGGGGGTCTGAACACTGAAGCTTTCTTT
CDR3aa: CASRTGGLNTEAFF

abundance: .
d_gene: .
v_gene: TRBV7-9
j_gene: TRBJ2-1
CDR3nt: TGTGCCAGCAGCTTAGCCGGGACAAGGCGCAGCAATGAGCAGTTCTTC
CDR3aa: CASSLAGTRRSNEQFF

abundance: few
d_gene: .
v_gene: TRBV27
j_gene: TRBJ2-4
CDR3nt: TGTGCCAGCAGTTTAGGGGGCTCAAAAAACATTCAGTACTTC
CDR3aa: CASSLGGSKNIQYF

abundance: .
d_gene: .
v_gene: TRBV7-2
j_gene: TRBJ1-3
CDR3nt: TGTGCCAGCAGCCCCTCCCGGGGGGCTGGAAACACCATATATTTT
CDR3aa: CASSPSRGAGNTIYF

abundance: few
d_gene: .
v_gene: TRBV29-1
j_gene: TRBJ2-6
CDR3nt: TGCAGCGTTGAGGGTGGCCAGGGGTGGTCTGGGGCCAACGTCCTGACTTTC
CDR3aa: CSVEGGQGWSGANVLTF

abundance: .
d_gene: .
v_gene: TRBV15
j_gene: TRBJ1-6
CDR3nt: TGTGCCACCAGCGGCGGGCTTAGTTCACCCCTCCACTTT
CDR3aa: CATSGGLSSPLHF

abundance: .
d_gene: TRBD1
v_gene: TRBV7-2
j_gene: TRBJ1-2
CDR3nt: TGTGCCAGCAGCCTCGGACAGGGGGCATTGGGTGTTGGCTACACCTTC
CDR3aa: CASSLGQGALGVGYTF

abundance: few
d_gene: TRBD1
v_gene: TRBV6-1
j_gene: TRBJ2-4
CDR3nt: TGTGCCAGCAGCCTACCGCCGGGACAGGGAAATTTTAGAGCCAAAAACATTCAGTACTTC
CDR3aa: CASSLPPGQGNFRAKNIQYF

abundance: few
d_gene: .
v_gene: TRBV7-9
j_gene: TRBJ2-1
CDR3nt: TGTGCCACCACATCACCACGGCAATCCTACAATGAGCAGTTCTTC
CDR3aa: CATTSPRQSYNEQFF

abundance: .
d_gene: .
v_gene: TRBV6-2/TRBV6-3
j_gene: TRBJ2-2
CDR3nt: TGTGCCAGCACCGAGAACACCGGGGAGCTGTTTTTT
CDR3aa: CASTENTGELFF

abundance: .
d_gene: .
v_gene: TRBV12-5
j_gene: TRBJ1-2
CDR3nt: TGTGCTAGTGGTTTCGATGGCTACACCTTC
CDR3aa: CASGFDGYTF

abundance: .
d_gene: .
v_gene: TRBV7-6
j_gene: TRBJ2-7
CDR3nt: TGTGCCAGCAGTTTTTTCGGGACTGACGTTACCTACGAGCAGTACTTC
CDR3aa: CASSFFGTDVTYEQYF

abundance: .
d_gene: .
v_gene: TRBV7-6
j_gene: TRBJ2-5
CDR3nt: TGTGCCAGCAGCCTAACAGGGAGCGAGGCCCAGTACTTC
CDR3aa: CASSLTGSEAQYF

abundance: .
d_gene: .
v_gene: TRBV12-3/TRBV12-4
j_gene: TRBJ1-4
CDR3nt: TGTGCCAGCAGAGCCCCCGGGAGAAATGAAAAACTGTTTTTT
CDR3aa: CASRAPGRNEKLFF

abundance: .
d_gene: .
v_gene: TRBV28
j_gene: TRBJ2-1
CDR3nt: TGTGCCAGCAGTTTTCCCCAAAGTTTCCCTAATGAGCAGTTCTTC
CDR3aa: CASSFPQSFPNEQFF

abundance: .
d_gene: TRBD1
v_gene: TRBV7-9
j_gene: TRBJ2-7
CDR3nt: TGTGCCAGCAGCTTAGTGGACAGGGGATACGAGCAGTACTTC
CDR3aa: CASSLVDRGYEQYF

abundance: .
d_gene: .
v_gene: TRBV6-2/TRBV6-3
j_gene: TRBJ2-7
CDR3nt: TGTGCCAGCAGTTACCCTAGTCGGAAGTACTTC
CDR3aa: CASSYPSRKYF

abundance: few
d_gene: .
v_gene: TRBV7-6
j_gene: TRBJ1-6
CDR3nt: TGTGCCAGCAGCCGGACCCATAGCCCCTATAATTCACCCCTCCACTTT
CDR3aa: CASSRTHSPYNSPLHF

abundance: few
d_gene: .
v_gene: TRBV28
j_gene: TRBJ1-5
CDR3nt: TGTGCCAGCAGGGAGATCGGGACACTTAATCAGCCCCAGCATTTT
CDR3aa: CASREIGTLNQPQHF